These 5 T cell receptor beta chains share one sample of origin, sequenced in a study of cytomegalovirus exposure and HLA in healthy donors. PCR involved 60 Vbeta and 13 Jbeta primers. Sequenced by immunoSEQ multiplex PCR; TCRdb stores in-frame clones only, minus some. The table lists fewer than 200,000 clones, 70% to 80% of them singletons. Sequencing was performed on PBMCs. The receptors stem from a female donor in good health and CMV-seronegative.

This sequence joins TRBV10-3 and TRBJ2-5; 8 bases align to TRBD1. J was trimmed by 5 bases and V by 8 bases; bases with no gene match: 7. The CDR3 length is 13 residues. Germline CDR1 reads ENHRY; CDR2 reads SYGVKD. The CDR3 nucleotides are TGTGCCATCCAACAGGGGGGCAGTGAGACCCAGTACTTC. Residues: CAIQQGGSETQYF.

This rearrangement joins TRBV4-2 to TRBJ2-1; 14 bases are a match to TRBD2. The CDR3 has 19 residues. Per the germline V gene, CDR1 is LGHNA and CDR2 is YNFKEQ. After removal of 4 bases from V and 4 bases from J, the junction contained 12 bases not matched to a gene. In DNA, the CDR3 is TGTGCCAGCAGCCTAAGACTAGCGGGAGGGCCGGGTCTGTACAATGAGCAGTTCTTC. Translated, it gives CASSLRLAGGPGLYNEQFF.

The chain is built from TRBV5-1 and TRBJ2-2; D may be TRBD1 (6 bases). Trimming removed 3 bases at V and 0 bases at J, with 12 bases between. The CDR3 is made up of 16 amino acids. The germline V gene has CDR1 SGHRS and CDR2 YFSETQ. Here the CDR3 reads CASSSAGAPNTGELFF. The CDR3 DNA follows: TGCGCCAGCAGCTCCGCAGGGGCGCCGAACACCGGGGAGCTGTTTTTT.

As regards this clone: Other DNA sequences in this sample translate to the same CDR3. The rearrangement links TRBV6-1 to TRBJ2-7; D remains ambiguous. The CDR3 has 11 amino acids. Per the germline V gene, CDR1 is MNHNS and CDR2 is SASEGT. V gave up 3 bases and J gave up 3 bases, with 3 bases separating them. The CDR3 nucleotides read TGTGCCAGCAGTGAGTACTACGAGCAGTACTTC. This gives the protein CASSEYYEQYF.

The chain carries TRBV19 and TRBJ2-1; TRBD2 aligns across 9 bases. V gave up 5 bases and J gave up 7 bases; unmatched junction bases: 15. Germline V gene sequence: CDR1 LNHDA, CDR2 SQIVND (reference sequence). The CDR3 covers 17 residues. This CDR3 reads CASSRPAAGGARNEQFF. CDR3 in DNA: TGTGCCAGTAGTCGCCCCGCAGCGGGGGGCGCACGGAATGAGCAGTTCTTC.